The entry below gives a single T cell receptor (beta chain) sequence along with its context. The data are from a study of T cell repertoires in cytomegalovirus infection. Using its own MiXCR run on the reads, TCRdb lists one record per CDR3 protein. The sample holds roughly 230,000 distinct CDR3 sequences, 17% seen once. This sequence originates from a human donor in good health (CMV status not recorded). Some clones in this sample may be carry-over from other donors' samples. The sequenced material came from CD8+ T cells from PBMCs.

CDR3 coding DNA: TGTGCCAGCAGTGTTGGGGGTTCTAGCACAGATACGCAGTATTTT. Residues: CASSVGGSSTDTQYF. The chain is built from TRBV2 and TRBJ2-3, with D possibly being TRBD1 or TRBD2 (5 bases each). The V gene's germline CDR1 is SNHLY and CDR2 FYNNEI. The V gene lost 4 bases and the J gene lost 0 bases, with 11 bases spanning the gap. The CDR3 is 15 amino acids.